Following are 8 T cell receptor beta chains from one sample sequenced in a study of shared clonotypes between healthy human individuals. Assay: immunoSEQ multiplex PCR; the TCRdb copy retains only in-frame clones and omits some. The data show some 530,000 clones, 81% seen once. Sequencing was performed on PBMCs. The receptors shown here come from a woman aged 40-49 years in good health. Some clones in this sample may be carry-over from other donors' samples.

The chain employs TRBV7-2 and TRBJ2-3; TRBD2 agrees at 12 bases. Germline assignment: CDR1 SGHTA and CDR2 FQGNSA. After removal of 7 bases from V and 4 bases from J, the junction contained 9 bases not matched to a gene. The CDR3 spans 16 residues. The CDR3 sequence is CASTRLAGVGADTQYF. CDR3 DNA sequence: TGTGCCAGCACCCGACTAGCGGGAGTTGGCGCAGATACGCAGTATTTT.

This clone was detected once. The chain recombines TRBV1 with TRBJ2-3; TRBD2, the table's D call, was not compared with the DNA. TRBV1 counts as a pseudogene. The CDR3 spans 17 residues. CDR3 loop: CTSSHVNGGRAPGTQYF. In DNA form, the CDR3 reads TGCACCAGCAGCCACGTTAATGGCGGGAGGGCCCCGGGTACGCAGTATTTT.

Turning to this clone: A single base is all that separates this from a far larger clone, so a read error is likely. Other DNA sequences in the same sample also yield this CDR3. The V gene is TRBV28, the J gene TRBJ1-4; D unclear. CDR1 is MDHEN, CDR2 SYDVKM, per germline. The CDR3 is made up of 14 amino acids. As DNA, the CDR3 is TGTGCCACCCTGCGGGTCGCAACTAATGAAAAGCTGTTTTTT. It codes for CATLRVATNEKLFF.

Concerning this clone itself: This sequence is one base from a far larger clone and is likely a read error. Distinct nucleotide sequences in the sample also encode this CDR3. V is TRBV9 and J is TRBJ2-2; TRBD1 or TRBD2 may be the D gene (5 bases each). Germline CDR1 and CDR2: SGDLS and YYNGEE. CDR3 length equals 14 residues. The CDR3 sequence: CASSVGGFTGELFF. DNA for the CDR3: TGTGCCAGCAGCGTAGGGGGGTTCACCGGGGAGCTATTTTTT.

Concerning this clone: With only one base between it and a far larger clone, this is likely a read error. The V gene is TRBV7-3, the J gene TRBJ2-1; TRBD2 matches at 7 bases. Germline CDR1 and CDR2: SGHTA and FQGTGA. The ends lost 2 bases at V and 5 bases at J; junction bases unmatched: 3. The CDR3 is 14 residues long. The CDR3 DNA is TGTGCCAGCAGCTTAGCGGGAGACCACAATGAGCAGTTCTTC. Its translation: CASSLAGDHNEQFF.

The CDR3 protein is CASSKTSGQETQYF. In DNA form, the CDR3 reads TGTGCCAGCAGCAAGACTAGCGGGCAAGAGACCCAGTACTTC. The chain uses TRBV9 and TRBJ2-5, with TRBD2 matching 10 bases. This CDR3 region has 14 residues. The V and J ends lost 4 bases and 2 bases, in that order; junction bases with no gene match: 2. Germline V gene lookup returns CDR1 SGDLS and CDR2 YYNGEE.

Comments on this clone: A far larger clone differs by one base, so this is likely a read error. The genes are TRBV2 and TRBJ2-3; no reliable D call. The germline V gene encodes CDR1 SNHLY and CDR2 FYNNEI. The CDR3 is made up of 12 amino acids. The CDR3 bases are TGTACCAGCAGTGAATGGGCAGATACGCAGTATTTT. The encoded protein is CTSSEWADTQYF.

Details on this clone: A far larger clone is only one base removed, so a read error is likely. In DNA form, the CDR3 reads TGTGCCAGCAGTGGCTCTTTTAACACCGGGGAGCTGTTTTTT. Translation: CASSGSFNTGELFF. The rearrangement uses TRBV27 and TRBJ2-2; D remains unclear. CDR3 length: 14 residues. Germline loops: CDR1 MNHEY, CDR2 SMNVEV (reference sequence). Trimming removed 5 bases from V and 2 bases from J, with 9 bases in between.